These 25 T cell receptor beta chains share one sample of origin, sequenced in a study of blood T cell repertoires in COVID-19. Some clones are missing from TCRdb's copy, which holds only in-frame ones; the method was immunoSEQ multiplex PCR. The table shows 340,000 or so clones, with around 82% occurring only once. Sequenced input: peripheral blood. The receptors were gathered from a man aged 25 to 40 with active or convalescent COVID-19.

This chain links TRBV30 with TRBJ2-2; D may be TRBD1 (6 bases). CDR1 GTSNPN and CDR2 SVGIG come from the germline V gene (reference sequence). CDR3 length equals 13 residues. The V end lost 5 bases, the J end lost 9 bases, and 16 bases lay between the germline ends. CDR3 protein: CAWLTGGHRELFF. CDR3 in DNA: TGTGCCTGGTTGACAGGTGGCCACCGGGAGCTGTTTTTT.

The chain is built from TRBV5-1 and TRBJ1-2; D remains unclear. CDR3 length: 15 amino acids. The V end lost 4 bases, the J end lost 2 bases, and 15 bases lay between the germline ends. The germline CDR1 and CDR2 sequences are SGHRS and YFSETQ. The CDR3 bases are TGCGCCAGCAGCCCCCGTGGAGTAGAAAACTATGGCTACACCTTC. Its translation: CASSPRGVENYGYTF.

This chain links TRBV4-1 with TRBJ2-1; possibly TRBD1 for D (6 bases). The V and J ends lost 2 bases and 0 bases respectively, with 20 bases between them. The CDR3 is 19 residues long. Germline V lookup: CDR1 MGHRA, CDR2 YSYEKL. This chain's CDR3 is CASSQQGSPVRSSYNEQFF. CDR3 sequence (DNA): TGCGCCAGCAGCCAACAGGGGTCCCCGGTGAGGAGCTCCTACAATGAGCAGTTCTTC.

V gene TRBV12-5 combines with J gene TRBJ2-5, with D perhaps TRBD2 (6 bases). The CDR3 is 16 residues long. V dropped 5 bases and J dropped 3 bases, with 19 bases sitting between them. Per the germline V gene, CDR1 is LGHNT and CDR2 is FRNRAP. The CDR3 reads CASGPGVWDAEETQYF. The CDR3 bases are TGTGCTAGTGGTCCGGGGGTTTGGGACGCCGAAGAGACCCAGTACTTC.

The rearrangement uses TRBV7-2 and TRBJ2-1, with 9 nucleotides matching TRBD2. The CDR3 runs to 18 residues. With V trimmed by 2 bases and J by 0 bases, 8 bases remained unmatched. Germline CDR1 reads SGHTA; CDR2 reads FQGNSA. The CDR3 region has the DNA TGTGCCAGCAGCTTATACGTTCTAGCGGGATTCTCCTACAATGAGCAGTTCTTC. This sequence encodes CASSLYVLAGFSYNEQFF.

The chain is built from TRBV9 and TRBJ2-1; 10 nucleotides agree with TRBD2. CDR3 length: 15 amino acids. V trimming: 0 bases; J trimming: 8 bases; junction bases outside the gene matches: 5. Germline CDR1 reads SGDLS; CDR2 reads YYNGEE. The CDR3 spells CASSVDSGGKDEQFF. DNA for the CDR3: TGTGCCAGCAGCGTAGATAGCGGGGGGAAAGATGAGCAGTTCTTC.

This chain links TRBV4-1 with TRBJ2-2; 10 bases agree with TRBD2. This CDR3 spans 19 amino acids. V lost 0 bases, J lost 4 bases, and 11 bases stayed unmatched. Germline loops: CDR1 MGHRA, CDR2 YSYEKL. The CDR3 spells CASSQEYFASGSATGELFF. The DNA for the CDR3 is TGCGCCAGCAGCCAAGAATATTTCGCTAGCGGGAGTGCCACCGGGGAGCTGTTTTTT.

V gene TRBV19 combines with J gene TRBJ2-3; perhaps TRBD1 as D (6 bases). Germline V CDR1 and CDR2: LNHDA, SQIVND (reference sequence). The CDR3 is 17 residues long. V was shortened by 3 bases and J by 4 bases, with 20 bases between the two germline ends. The CDR3 DNA is TGTGCCAGTAGTATTAATGGGGGCGGCGAGCGAGCAGATACGCAGTATTTT. The encoded protein is CASSINGGGERADTQYF.

This rearrangement joins TRBV4-3 to TRBJ2-7; D might be TRBD1 (5 bases). The CDR3 loop spans 13 amino acids. Germline loops: CDR1 LGHNA, CDR2 YSLEER. Trimming removed 1 base at V and 2 bases at J, with 6 bases between. CDR3 amino acids: CASSQGRAYEQYF. Here the CDR3 DNA reads TGCGCCAGCAGCCAAGGCAGGGCCTACGAGCAGTACTTC.

The genes are TRBV2 and TRBJ1-1, with D hard to call. Germline V gene sequence: CDR1 SNHLY, CDR2 FYNNEI. This CDR3 comprises 14 residues. V lost 6 bases and J lost 3, with 14 bases in between. CDR3 DNA sequence: TGTGCCAGCAGCCCCCGTATATCGGACACTGAAGCTTTCTTT. It yields the protein CASSPRISDTEAFF. Filled out from reference TRBV2 and TRBJ1-1, the complete variable domain reads EPEVTQTPSHQVTQMGQEVILRCVPISNHLYFYWYRQILGQKVEFLVSFYNNEISEKSEIFDDQFSVERPDGSNFTLKIRSTKLEDSAMYFCASSPRISDTEAFFGQGTRLTVV.

The genes are TRBV4-1 and TRBJ1-1; 7 nucleotides agree with TRBD1. V was pared by 5 bases and J by 7 bases, with 10 bases of the junction left unmatched. Per germline, CDR1 MGHRA and CDR2 YSYEKL. The CDR3 extends over 14 amino acids. The CDR3 coding sequence is TGCGCCAGCAGCGCCGCGACAGGGACGATTGAAGCTTTCTTT. This translates into CASSAATGTIEAFF.

J is TRBJ2-1 and V is TRBV20-1; 13 bases agree with TRBD2. After removal of 3 bases from V and 5 bases from J, the junction contained 4 bases not matched to a gene. Germline CDR1 DFQATT, CDR2 SNEGSKA (reference sequence). CDR3 length: 15 amino acids. The CDR3 nucleotides are TGCAGTGCTAGTGCCGGGACTAGCGGGAACAATGAGCAGTTCTTC. Translating it yields CSASAGTSGNNEQFF.

The gene calls are TRBV21-1 and TRBJ2-3; TRBD2, as called in the table, went unchecked against the DNA. TRBV21-1 is flagged as a pseudogene. CDR3 length equals 13 residues. The CDR3 spells CASSGGNTDTQYF. DNA for the CDR3: TGTGCCAGCAGCGGGGGGAATACAGATACGCAGTATTTT.

The chain employs TRBV6-5 and TRBJ2-2; 9 bases map to TRBD1. J was trimmed by 5 bases and V by 2 bases; bases with no gene match: 3. The CDR3 has 15 amino acids. Germline V gene sequence: CDR1 MNHEY, CDR2 SVGAGI. In DNA form, the CDR3 reads TGTGCCAGCAGTTACCGACAGGGGGGTACCGGGGAGCTGTTTTTT. This translates into CASSYRQGGTGELFF.

The V call is TRBV11-3, the J call TRBJ2-3; no clear D gene. The CDR3 consists of 14 residues. V was trimmed by 0 bases and J by 0 bases, leaving 4 bases between them. CDR1 and CDR2 from the germline V gene are SGHNT and YENEEA. The CDR3 here is CASSLDPSTDTQYF. As DNA, the CDR3 is TGTGCCAGCAGCTTAGATCCTAGCACAGATACGCAGTATTTT.

The rearrangement links TRBV6-5 to TRBJ2-1, with 11 nucleotides matching TRBD2. This CDR3 is built from 15 residues. CDR1 and CDR2 (germline): MNHEY, SVGAGI. V dropped 5 bases and J dropped 9; count of bases not matched to a gene: 9. The CDR3 spells CASSPLAGGPIEQFF. The DNA for the CDR3 is TGTGCCAGCAGTCCCTTAGCGGGAGGGCCTATTGAGCAGTTCTTC.

This chain links TRBV18 with TRBJ1-5, with 8 bases matching TRBD1. Germline loops: CDR1 KGHSH, CDR2 LQKENI. J lost 0 bases, V lost 3 bases, and 4 bases had no gene match. The CDR3 totals 16 residues. The CDR3: CASSPQGALSNQPQHF. In nucleotides, the CDR3 is TGTGCCAGCTCACCTCAGGGGGCCCTTAGCAATCAGCCCCAGCATTTT. Full variable domain (remainder filled in from reference TRBV18 and TRBJ1-5): NAGVMQNPRHLVRRRGQEARLRCSPMKGHSHVYWYRQLPEEGLKFMVYLQKENIIDESGMPKERFSAEFPKEGPSILRIQQVVRGDSAAYFCASSPQGALSNQPQHFGDGTRLSIL.

The chain is built from TRBV2 and TRBJ2-3; weak D call: TRBD2 (5 bases). The CDR3 extends over 14 amino acids. V lost 6 bases and J 1 base, leaving 11 bases between the germline ends. Germline loops: CDR1 SNHLY, CDR2 FYNNEI. The chain's CDR3 is CASRLALGTDTQYF. The CDR3 DNA reads as TGTGCCAGCAGGCTAGCTCTGGGCACAGATACGCAGTATTTT.

A remark on this clone: The identical CDR3 is also encoded by other nucleotide sequences in the sample. This chain uses TRBV9 with TRBJ2-2, with 8 bases aligning to TRBD2. From germline, CDR1 is SGDLS and CDR2 YYNGEE. Trimming removed 0 bases from V and 1 base from J; junction bases left unmatched: 2. The CDR3 is made up of 16 amino acids. CDR3 in amino acids: CASSVGLAGNTGELFF. The CDR3 nucleotides read TGTGCCAGCAGCGTAGGGCTAGCGGGGAACACCGGGGAGCTGTTTTTT.

This clone was found a few times. V is TRBV7-8 and J is TRBJ1-3; D possibly corresponds to TRBD1 (5 bases). CDR3 length: 15 amino acids. Between the trimmed V and J ends, which lost 4 bases and 2 bases, there was a span of 12 bases. The germline V gene has CDR1 SGHVS and CDR2 FQNEAQ. CDR3 nucleotides: TGTGCCAGCAGCTCGTGGGGGGAACCTGGAAACACCATATATTTT. Translated, it gives CASSSWGEPGNTIYF.

V and J are TRBV11-1 and TRBJ2-3, with 8 bases identical to TRBD1. The CDR3 has 15 amino acids. V was clipped by 6 bases and J by 1 base; unmatched bases: 6. The V gene's germline CDR1 is SGHAT and CDR2 FQDESV (reference sequence). CDR3 amino acids: CASSYTGGRTDTQYF. The CDR3 coding sequence is TGTGCCAGCAGTTATACAGGGGGTCGCACAGATACGCAGTATTTT.

The V gene is TRBV11-2, the J gene TRBJ1-1, with 7 bases lining up with TRBD1. CDR1 is SGHAT, CDR2 FQNNGV, per germline. This CDR3 comprises 14 residues. J gave up 5 bases and V 3 bases, and 6 bases lay outside the gene matches. The CDR3 coding sequence is TGTGCCAGCAGCTTGACAGGGAAAAGGACTGAAGCTTTCTTT. Amino acids: CASSLTGKRTEAFF.

The chain couples TRBV6-6 to TRBJ2-2; the D gene is possibly TRBD1 (5 bases). Trimming removed 1 base from V and 7 bases from J, with 10 bases in between. The CDR3 is made up of 14 amino acids. Germline CDR1 is MNHNY and CDR2 is SVGAGI (reference sequence). The CDR3 is CASSYLDTNGELFF. The CDR3 DNA reads as TGTGCCAGCAGTTACTTGGACACCAACGGGGAGCTGTTTTTT.

The J gene is TRBJ2-1, the V gene TRBV11-3; perhaps TRBD2 as D (5 bases). CDR3 length: 14 residues. Germline-derived CDR1 and CDR2 are SGHNT and YENEEA. Trimming stripped 1 base from V and 10 bases from J, with 14 bases between. CDR3 sequence (DNA): TGTGCCAGCAGCTTAGGGCAGCGAGGGCTCGAGCAGTTCTTC. This codes for CASSLGQRGLEQFF.

This CDR3 reads CASSPMTSGSTDTQYF. The CDR3 DNA reads as TGTGCCAGCAGCCCTATGACGAGCGGGAGCACAGATACGCAGTATTTT. The gene calls are TRBV25-1 and TRBJ2-3, with a weak D call TRBD2 (6 bases). CDR3 length equals 16 residues. The germline V gene has CDR1 MGHDK and CDR2 SYGVNS. Trimming pared 6 bases from V and 0 bases from J, leaving 16 bases between.